This T cell receptor beta chain originates from a study of Ad26.COV2.S vaccination and SARS-CoV-2 variants. The overall study: Each vaccinee took Ad26.COV2.S intramuscularly, once or twice 56 days apart.

The protocol was immunoSEQ multiplex PCR, while the TCRdb copy is restricted to in-frame clones and leaves out a portion. The sample consists of hundreds of thousands of clones, roughly 87% of them appearing once. V was pared by 5 bases and J by 3 bases, with 7 bases of the junction left unmatched. CDR3 length: 16 amino acids. CDR1 is GTSNPN, CDR2 SVGIG, per germline (reference sequence). The treatment here: roughly 20 received Ad26.COV2.S at low or high dose, single or two shots; roughly five received placebo; per-sample allocation not given. Material that was analyzed had been drawn on day 63 after the first vaccine or placebo injection. Recruitment in Boston yielded a donor of adult age, 18-55 years.

The sequence came from a person aged 18-65 years who received the Ad26.COV2.S COVID-19 vaccine or a placebo. V is TRBV30 and J is TRBJ2-2; 12 bases agree with TRBD2. This material consisted of peripheral blood, taken in a trial of Ad26.COV2.S vaccine versus placebo. Here the CDR3 DNA reads TGTGCCTGGTCCCGAGGGACTAGCGGGTACACCGGGGAGCTGTTTTTT. Protein: CAWSRGTSGYTGELFF. The entire variable domain, with the rest obtained from reference TRBV30 and TRBJ2-2, is as follows: SQTIHQWPATLVQPVGSPLSLECTVEGTSNPNLYWYRQAAGRGLQLLFYSVGIGQISSEVPQNLSASRPQDRQFILSSKKLLLSDSGFYLCAWSRGTSGYTGELFFGEGSRLTVL.